A single sample is the source of the 21 T cell receptor beta chains below, sequenced in a study of T cells in localized non-small cell lung cancer. Assay used: immunoSEQ multiplex PCR; TCRdb lists only in-frame clones, some missing. This sample has under 95,000 clones, with more than 75% found just once. The sequences come from peripheral blood, collected before any cancer treatment. The receptor set was obtained from a female donor older than 55 with stage I lung adenocarcinoma.

The V and J genes are TRBV6-5 and TRBJ1-2, with unresolved D. V lost 5 bases to trimming and J lost 5 bases, with 15 bases between them. The germline CDR1 and CDR2 sequences are MNHEY and SVGAGI. CDR3 length equals 14 residues. CDR3 coding DNA: TGTGCCAGCAGTCGCTGGACGGGAGAGTATGGCTACACCTTC. Translation gives CASSRWTGEYGYTF.

The sample holds a few counts of this clone. V usage is TRBV28 and J usage is TRBJ2-3, with TRBD2 matching over 15 bases. The J segment lost 3 bases and the V segment lost 4 bases, leaving 5 bases of the junction unmatched. The CDR3 is 17 amino acids. Germline loops: CDR1 MDHEN, CDR2 SYDVKM. The CDR3 nucleotides read TGTGCCAGCAGTTCTGGACTAGCGGGAGGGTTTACAGATACGCAGTATTTT. Amino acid sequence: CASSSGLAGGFTDTQYF.

The gene calls are TRBV19 and TRBJ1-4; weak D call: TRBD1 (5 bases). Germline V CDR1 and CDR2: LNHDA, SQIVND (reference sequence). The CDR3 covers 16 residues. The V end lost 7 bases, the J end lost 7 bases, and 22 bases lay between the germline ends. This CDR3 reads CASTITPQGGFEKLFF. CDR3 in DNA: TGTGCCAGTACCATTACCCCCCAGGGAGGTTTTGAAAAACTGTTTTTT.

In this sample, this clone turned up a few times. The chain employs TRBV11-2 and TRBJ2-7; unclear D gene. V was cut by 1 base and J by 6 bases, with 4 bases left in between. Germline CDR1 and CDR2: SGHAT and FQNNGV. This CDR3 is 11 amino acids long. The CDR3 loop reads CASSLGPEQYF. In DNA, the CDR3 is TGTGCCAGCAGCTTAGGGCCCGAGCAGTACTTC.

The rearrangement links TRBV19 to TRBJ1-6; 7 bases map to TRBD1. The CDR3 has 14 amino acids. CDR1 is LNHDA, CDR2 SQIVND, per germline (reference sequence). V trimming: 7 bases; J trimming: 7 bases; junction bases outside the gene matches: 7. The chain's CDR3 is CASNNPGQNSPLHF. In DNA, the CDR3 is TGTGCCAGTAACAATCCGGGACAGAATTCACCCCTCCACTTT.

This clone has just a few counts. The chain uses TRBV7-2 and TRBJ2-3, with D hard to call. Germline CDR1 is SGHTA and CDR2 is FQGNSA. The CDR3 runs to 12 residues. Deletions cut 5 bases from V and 2 bases from J, with 5 bases between. In DNA form, the CDR3 reads TGTGCCAGCAGCCAAACCACAGATACGCAGTATTTT. The encoded protein is CASSQTTDTQYF.

The genes are TRBV30 and TRBJ1-1; weak D call: TRBD1 (5 bases). V was clipped by 1 base and J by 1 base, with 13 bases between them. This CDR3 comprises 15 residues. From germline, CDR1 is GTSNPN and CDR2 SVGIG (reference sequence). CDR3 loop: CAWSASDSANTEAFF. The CDR3 DNA follows: TGTGCCTGGAGTGCCTCCGACAGTGCGAACACTGAAGCTTTCTTT.

The chain couples TRBV2 to TRBJ2-7; 12 bases are shared with TRBD1. Germline values: CDR1 SNHLY, CDR2 FYNNEI. This CDR3 is 15 amino acids long. Trimming removed 4 bases from V and 5 bases from J; junction bases left unmatched: 6. The CDR3 is CASSARDRGLDEQYF. The DNA of the CDR3 is TGTGCCAGCAGTGCTCGGGACAGGGGGCTCGACGAGCAGTACTTC.

This chain joins TRBV14 and TRBJ1-1; maybe TRBD1 (5 bases). This CDR3 comprises 14 residues. V was clipped by 2 bases and J by 6 bases, with 13 bases between them. Germline V gives CDR1 SGHDN, CDR2 FVKESK. CDR3 region: CASSQLGLGAEAFF. In DNA form, the CDR3 reads TGTGCCAGCAGCCAACTGGGGCTGGGGGCTGAAGCTTTCTTT.

The CDR3 sequence is CASSLGQGMKKLFF. The CDR3 DNA sequence: TGTGCCAGCAGCTTGGGACAGGGTATGAAAAAACTGTTTTTT. This chain uses TRBV5-6 with TRBJ1-4; TRBD1 matches 7 bases. Germline CDR1 SGHDT, CDR2 YYEEEE. Unmatched junction bases numbered 5, after V lost 0 bases and J lost 9 bases. The CDR3 extends over 14 amino acids. The full variable domain, completed using reference TRBV5-6 and TRBJ1-4, is DAGVTQSPTHLIKTRGQQVTLRCSPKSGHDTVSWYQQALGQGPQFIFQYYEEEERQRGNFPDRFSGHQFPNYSSELNVNALLLGDSALYLCASSLGQGMKKLFFGSGTQLSVL.

The chain carries TRBV27 and TRBJ1-1, with TRBD1 matching 7 bases. The CDR3 sequence is 15 residues long. Germline CDR1 and CDR2: MNHEY and SMNVEV (reference sequence). J lost 5 bases, V lost 6 bases, and 12 bases had no gene match. This chain's CDR3 is CASSSLDRDRTEAFF. The CDR3 coding sequence is TGTGCCAGCAGCTCGCTCGACAGGGACAGAACTGAAGCTTTCTTT.

CDR3 DNA: TGCGCCAGCAGCCTTGACCCGGGACTGCGTCGAGGTGAGCAGTTCTTC. Translated: CASSLDPGLRRGEQFF. This chain links TRBV4-3 with TRBJ2-1, with D perhaps TRBD2 (6 bases). V was shortened by 4 bases and J by 9 bases, with 22 bases between the two germline ends. This CDR3 is built from 16 residues. CDR1 and CDR2 from the germline V gene are LGHNA and YSLEER.

V usage is TRBV19 and J usage is TRBJ1-2; 7 bases match TRBD1. CDR1 and CDR2 (germline): LNHDA, SQIVND (reference sequence). V trimming: 3 bases; J trimming: 4 bases; junction bases outside the gene matches: 8. The CDR3 extends over 15 amino acids. This chain's CDR3 is CASSIPGQNPYGYTF. As DNA, the CDR3 is TGTGCCAGTAGTATCCCGGGACAGAACCCCTATGGCTACACCTTC.

The chain carries TRBV7-2 and TRBJ1-5, with D perhaps matching TRBD1 (5 bases). Germline values: CDR1 SGHTA, CDR2 FQGNSA. Trimming took 3 bases from V and 0 from J, leaving 6 bases between them. CDR3 length equals 14 residues. Here the CDR3 reads CASSLGRSNQPQHF. CDR3 DNA sequence: TGTGCCAGCAGCTTGGGACGTAGCAATCAGCCCCAGCATTTT.

This clone has only a few counts. This CDR3 reads CASSQSGRASQPQHF. In DNA form, the CDR3 reads TGTGCCAGCTCCCAAAGCGGCAGGGCAAGTCAGCCCCAGCATTTT. V usage is TRBV28 and J usage is TRBJ1-5, with D tentatively TRBD1 (5 bases). The CDR3 loop spans 15 amino acids. CDR1 and CDR2 from the germline V gene are MDHEN and SYDVKM. Trimming stripped 8 bases from V and 6 bases from J, with 20 bases between. The full variable domain, with the rest looked up from reference TRBV28 and TRBJ1-5, is DVKVTQSSRYLVKRTGEKVFLECVQDMDHENMFWYRQDPGLGLRLIYFSYDVKMKEKGDIPEGYSVSREKKERFSLILESASTNQTSMYLCASSQSGRASQPQHFGDGTRLSIL.

Concerning this clone: This specimen includes other DNA sequences encoding the same CDR3. The V gene is TRBV5-1, the J gene TRBJ1-2; TRBD1 is a possible D gene (5 bases). The V gene's germline CDR1 is SGHRS and CDR2 YFSETQ. This CDR3 contains 13 residues. V was cut by 2 bases and J by 8 bases, with 13 bases left in between. The CDR3 here is CASSLAGGGGYTF. In DNA, the CDR3 is TGCGCCAGCAGCTTAGCCGGGGGTGGCGGCTACACCTTC.

The V call is TRBV11-2, the J call TRBJ2-5; D gene uncertain. This CDR3 contains 16 residues. The germline V gene encodes CDR1 SGHAT and CDR2 FQNNGV. V gave up 3 bases and J gave up 4 bases, with 18 bases separating them. The DNA for the CDR3 is TGTGCCAGCAGCTTTAGTGGGGTAGCACTCGTAGAGACCCAGTACTTC. As protein: CASSFSGVALVETQYF.

V usage is TRBV11-2 and J usage is TRBJ1-5, with D possibly being TRBD1 (5 bases). V was pared by 2 bases and J by 6 bases, with 17 bases between. The CDR3 spans 16 residues. The germline CDR1 and CDR2 sequences are SGHAT and FQNNGV. The CDR3 reads CASSLRPGFDSQPQHF. CDR3 sequence (DNA): TGTGCCAGCAGCTTAAGGCCAGGGTTCGACAGTCAGCCCCAGCATTTT.

The J gene is TRBJ2-3, the V gene TRBV7-2, with unresolved D. Per the germline V gene, CDR1 is SGHTA and CDR2 is FQGNSA. The CDR3 runs to 13 residues. V lost 5 bases to trimming and J lost 7 bases, with 13 bases between them. For the CDR3, the DNA is TGTGCCAGCAGCCACGACCCCTCCAATACGCAGTATTTT. It specifies CASSHDPSNTQYF.

The V gene is TRBV2, the J gene TRBJ1-5; D is possibly TRBD1 (6 bases). The CDR3 spans 12 residues. Trimming pared 7 bases from V and 4 bases from J, leaving 8 bases between. In germline, CDR1 is SNHLY, CDR2 FYNNEI. The CDR3 sequence is CASTTGNQPQHF. CDR3 coding DNA: TGTGCCAGCACAACAGGGAATCAGCCCCAGCATTTT. Full variable domain (missing parts from reference TRBV2 and TRBJ1-5): EPEVTQTPSHQVTQMGQEVILRCVPISNHLYFYWYRQILGQKVEFLVSFYNNEISEKSEIFDDQFSVERPDGSNFTLKIRSTKLEDSAMYFCASTTGNQPQHFGDGTRLSIL.

The gene calls are TRBV7-2 and TRBJ2-1; D possibly corresponds to TRBD2 (7 bases). This CDR3 contains 15 residues. Trimming cost V 7 bases and J 8 bases, with 21 bases left between them. From germline, CDR1 is SGHTA and CDR2 FQGNSA. The CDR3 DNA sequence: TGTGCCAGCACGAGGAGGGGGGGCATCCTCGATGAGCAGTTCTTC. Translating it yields CASTRRGGILDEQFF.